These 4 T cell receptor beta chains were all obtained from the same sample, sequenced in a study of blood T cell repertoires in COVID-19 (dated by TCRdb to 2019 to 2021). The library was generated by the immunoSEQ multiplex PCR assay. What TCRdb holds here is the immuneACCESS table cut down to in-frame rearrangements. Part of the clones is not present; checked against another copy, under half of the missing clones reflect an unresolved V gene, and the others are unexplained. The sample data list roughly 200,000 clones, and 82% of these were observed just once. The top ten clonotypes cover around 8% of the sample. The specimen sequenced was peripheral blood. The receptor set was obtained from a woman aged 55-70 years with COVID-19, enrolled during active disease.

The V gene is TRBV28, the J gene TRBJ1-1, with D possibly TRBD1 on 6 matching bases. The CDR3 spans 14 residues. In germline, CDR1 is MDHEN, CDR2 SYDVKM. Trimming left V 5 bases short and J 5 bases short, with 15 bases between. CDR3 bases: TGTGCCAGCAGTGATAACAGGGTTGGGACTGAAGCTTTCTTT. The encoded protein is CASSDNRVGTEAFF.

This chain links TRBV3-1 (or the pseudogene TRBV3-2) with TRBJ2-7; the D gene is possibly TRBD1 (6 bases). The V end lost 7 bases, the J end lost 4 bases, and 14 bases lay between the germline ends. CDR1 is LGHDT, CDR2 YNNKEL, per germline (reference sequence). The CDR3 is 13 residues long. The CDR3 loop reads CASNEGGRYEQYF. The DNA for the CDR3 is TGTGCCAGCAATGAAGGGGGAAGGTACGAGCAGTACTTC.

The chain couples TRBV7-9 to TRBJ2-2, with 7 bases lining up with TRBD1. Per germline, CDR1 SEHNR and CDR2 FQNEAQ (reference sequence). The CDR3 has 15 residues. V was clipped by 6 bases and J by 5 bases; unmatched bases: 9. CDR3 amino acids: CASRHDRVPTGELFF. The CDR3 coding sequence is TGTGCCAGCAGACACGACAGGGTTCCAACCGGGGAGCTGTTTTTT.

The chain links TRBV5-1 to TRBJ2-7; 9 bases map to TRBD1. With V trimmed by 4 bases and J by 3 bases, 8 bases remained unmatched. The CDR3 covers 15 residues. Germline-derived CDR1 and CDR2 are SGHRS and YFSETQ. The CDR3 DNA is TGCGCCAGCAGCCCCCAACAGACAGGGGGCTACGAGCAGTACGTC. Translating it yields CASSPQQTGGYEQYV.